This T cell receptor beta chain was observed in a study of blood T cell repertoires in COVID-19. Study at large: Donors in the United States, Italy and Spain gave samples during acute or convalescent COVID-19. Nucleic acid was either cDNA or gDNA, and it came from T cells, B-cell-depleted T cells, or PBMCs.

As handled by the study authors: Quantification of nucleated cells was approximated via reference gene primer amplification. The protocol was immunoSEQ multiplex PCR, while the TCRdb copy is restricted to in-frame clones and leaves out a portion. That table supplies the V and J calls and clone size; D and trimming were determined from the DNA. The sample yields some 170,000 clones, roughly four fifths seen once. The CDR3 extends over 16 amino acids. V was shortened by 4 bases and J by 4 bases, with 19 bases between the two germline ends. The germline gives CDR1 LGHNA, CDR2 YNFKEQ. The chain uses TRBV4-2 and TRBJ1-2; possible D gene TRBD1, 6 bases. The receptor was isolated from a man between 60 and 75 years old with active or convalescent COVID-19. The sample was peripheral blood. For the CDR3, the DNA is TGTGCCAGCAGCCCATACGGGACACCGTTCGGCTATGGCTACACCTTC. Translating gives CASSPYGTPFGYGYTF.